This is a list of T cell receptor beta chains from one sample in a study of shared clonotypes between healthy human individuals. Sequencing used immunoSEQ multiplex PCR; TCRdb keeps in-frame clones, though not all of them. The repertoire holds 2.5 million or so clones, around 94% seen once, with 0.14% in the top ten. Material for sequencing was naive CD4+ T cells sorted from blood. The receptors stem from a man younger than 35 in good health. CDR3s include the opening cysteine and the closing phenylalanine or tryptophan. A D gene is named only where the DNA matches it firmly. The size of a clone is reported for some rows only, either as once, few or many, or as a class for expanded clones.

size: .
D: .
J: TRBJ2-6
V: TRBV25-1
CDR3: CASSAGLSGANVLTF
DNA: TGTGCCAGCAGTGCGGGATTGTCTGGGGCCAACGTCCTGACTTTC

size: .
D: .
J: TRBJ2-7
V: TRBV5-1
CDR3: CASSEGWDSAYEQYF
DNA: TGCGCCAGCAGCGAGGGCTGGGACTCCGCCTACGAGCAGTACTTC

size: .
D: .
J: TRBJ1-6
V: TRBV9
CDR3: CASSPRDSHGGSPLHF
DNA: TGTGCCAGCAGCCCGCGGGACTCCCATGGAGGTTCACCCCTCCACTTT

size: .
D: TRBD1
J: TRBJ1-2
V: TRBV2
CDR3: CASSVAGTGGTGYTF
DNA: TGTGCCAGCAGTGTCGCCGGGACAGGGGGCACTGGCTACACCTTC

size: .
D: .
J: TRBJ2-2
V: TRBV19
CDR3: CASSGEASGGNTGELFF
DNA: TGTGCCAGTAGTGGGGAGGCGAGCGGAGGGAACACCGGGGAGCTGTTTTTT

size: .
D: TRBD1
J: TRBJ1-2
V: TRBV28
CDR3: CASSLAGGNGYTF
DNA: TGTGCCAGCAGTTTAGCAGGGGGCAATGGCTACACCTTC

size: .
D: TRBD1
J: TRBJ1-4
V: TRBV18
CDR3: CASSPQGAGLNEKLFF
DNA: TGTGCCAGCTCACCACAGGGGGCCGGATTGAATGAAAAACTGTTTTTT

size: .
D: .
J: TRBJ2-7
V: TRBV27
CDR3: CASSTYRIDEQYF
DNA: TGTGCCAGCAGTACCTACAGGATAGACGAGCAGTACTTC

size: .
D: .
J: TRBJ1-1
V: TRBV4-2
CDR3: CASSQEYLNTEAFF
DNA: TGTGCCAGCAGCCAAGAGTACCTGAACACTGAAGCTTTCTTT

size: once
D: TRBD2
J: TRBJ2-7
V: TRBV5-1
CDR3: CASSARTSGASYEQYF
DNA: TGCGCCAGCAGCGCCCGGACTAGCGGGGCATCCTACGAGCAGTACTTC

size: .
D: .
J: TRBJ1-4
V: TRBV30
CDR3: CAWSDGGEVEKLFF
DNA: TGTGCCTGGAGTGACGGGGGCGAGGTTGAAAAACTGTTTTTT

size: .
D: .
J: TRBJ2-7
V: TRBV30
CDR3: CAWSGRYEQYF
DNA: TGTGCCTGGAGTGGCCGTTACGAGCAGTACTTC